Below, 5 T cell receptor beta chains from the same sample are listed, as sequenced in a study of OX40 agonist ivuxolimab in advanced cancers. The data were produced by immunoSEQ multiplex PCR, yet TCRdb's version contains in-frame clones alone and is incomplete. The repertoire holds around 8,000 clones, with over 80% as singletons. The sequences come from CD4+ or CD8+ T cells sorted from blood, collected in a trial of the OX40 agonist ivuxolimab. Receptors originate from an adult with an advanced solid tumor such as melanoma, head and neck, liver or kidney cancer.

The V gene is TRBV29-1, the J gene TRBJ2-1; D uncertain. CDR3 size: 12 residues. Germline V lookup: CDR1 SQVTM, CDR2 ANQGSEA. V was clipped by 2 bases and J by 3 bases, with 5 bases between them. The CDR3 DNA reads as TGCAGCGTTGAAAGCATCTACAATGAGCAGTTCTTC. It specifies CSVESIYNEQFF.

The chain couples TRBV7-6 to TRBJ2-5; D might be TRBD1 or TRBD2, each matching 5 bases. There are 14 residues in the CDR3. V lost 5 bases to trimming and J lost 5 bases, with 15 bases between them. The germline V gene has CDR1 SGHVS and CDR2 FNYEAQ. This CDR3 is CASSRDVSGETQYF. CDR3 coding DNA: TGTGCCAGCAGCCGGGACGTCTCGGGGGAGACCCAGTACTTC.

This chain connects TRBV6-5 to TRBJ2-1, with TRBD2 matching over 8 bases. The CDR3 totals 14 residues. With 7 bases clipped from V and 4 bases from J, the junction kept 6 bases outside the gene matches. Germline loops: CDR1 MNHEY, CDR2 SVGAGI. The CDR3 reads CASKPAGEYNEQFF. CDR3 in DNA: TGTGCCAGCAAGCCAGCGGGGGAATACAATGAGCAGTTCTTC.

V gene TRBV18 combines with J gene TRBJ1-5; a possible D gene is TRBD1 (5 bases). V lost 4 bases, J lost 0 bases, and 13 bases lay in between. Per the germline V gene, CDR1 is KGHSH and CDR2 is LQKENI. The CDR3 is 16 residues long. Here the CDR3 DNA reads TGTGCCAGCTCACGCGGGACGAGTTATAGCAATCAGCCCCAGCATTTT. This translates into CASSRGTSYSNQPQHF.

This clone was picked up many times. The chain employs TRBV27 and TRBJ2-2; 11 bases align to TRBD1. Trimming removed 8 bases from V and 7 bases from J; junction bases left unmatched: 3. Germline V CDR1 and CDR2: MNHEY, SMNVEV (reference sequence). This CDR3 has 13 residues. CDR3 sequence (DNA): TGTGCCAGCGGACAGGGGGCGAACGGGGAGCTGTTTTTT. Its translation is CASGQGANGELFF.